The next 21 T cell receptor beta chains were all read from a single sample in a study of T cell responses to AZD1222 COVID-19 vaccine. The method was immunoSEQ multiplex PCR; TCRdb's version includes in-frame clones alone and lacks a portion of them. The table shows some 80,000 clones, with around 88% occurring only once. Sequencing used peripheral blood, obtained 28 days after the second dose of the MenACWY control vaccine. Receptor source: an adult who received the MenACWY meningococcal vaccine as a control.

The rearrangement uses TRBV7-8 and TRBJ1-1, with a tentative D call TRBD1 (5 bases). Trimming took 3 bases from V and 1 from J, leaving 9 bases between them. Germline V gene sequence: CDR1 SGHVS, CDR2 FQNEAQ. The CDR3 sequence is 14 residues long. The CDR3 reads CASSFGTGNTEAFF. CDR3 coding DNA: TGTGCCAGCAGCTTCGGGACGGGGAACACTGAAGCTTTCTTT.

The CDR3 sequence is CASSQDRPTDTQYF. In nucleotides, the CDR3 is TGTGCCAGCAGCCAAGACCGACCGACAGATACGCAGTATTTT. The chain uses TRBV7-2 and TRBJ2-3; D is unresolved. The CDR3 totals 14 residues. The V gene lost 5 bases and the J gene lost 3 bases, with 12 bases spanning the gap. Germline V lookup: CDR1 SGHTA, CDR2 FQGNSA.

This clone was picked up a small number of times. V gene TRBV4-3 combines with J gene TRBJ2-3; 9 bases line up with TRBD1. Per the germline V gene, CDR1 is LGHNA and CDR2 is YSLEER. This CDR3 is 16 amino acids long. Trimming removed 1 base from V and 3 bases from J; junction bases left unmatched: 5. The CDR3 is CASSQVAQGATDTQYF. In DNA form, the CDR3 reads TGCGCCAGCAGCCAAGTCGCACAGGGGGCGACAGATACGCAGTATTTT.

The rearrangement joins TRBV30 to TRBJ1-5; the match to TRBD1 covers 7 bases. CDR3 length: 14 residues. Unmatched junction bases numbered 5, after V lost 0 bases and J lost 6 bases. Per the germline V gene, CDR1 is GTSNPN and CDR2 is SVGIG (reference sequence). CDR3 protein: CAWSVEGAGQPQHF. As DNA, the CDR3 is TGTGCCTGGAGTGTAGAGGGGGCAGGTCAGCCCCAGCATTTT. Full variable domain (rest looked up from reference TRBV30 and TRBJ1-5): SQTIHQWPATLVQPVGSPLSLECTVEGTSNPNLYWYRQAAGRGLQLLFYSVGIGQISSEVPQNLSASRPQDRQFILSSKKLLLSDSGFYLCAWSVEGAGQPQHFGDGTRLSIL.

CDR3: CASSLGPESYNEQFF. The CDR3 DNA is TGTGCCAGCAGCCTCGGGCCCGAGTCCTACAATGAGCAGTTCTTC. The chain is built from TRBV3-1 (or the pseudogene TRBV3-2) and TRBJ2-1; D not certain. V was pared by 4 bases and J by 1 base, with 11 bases between. The CDR3 has 15 amino acids. In germline, CDR1 is LGHDT, CDR2 YNNKEL (reference sequence).

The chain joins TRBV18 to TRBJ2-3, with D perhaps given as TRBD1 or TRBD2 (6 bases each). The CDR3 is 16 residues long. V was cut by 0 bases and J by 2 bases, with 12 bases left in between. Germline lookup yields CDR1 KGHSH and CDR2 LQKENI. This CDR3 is CASSPPGGRYTDTQYF. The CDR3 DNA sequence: TGTGCCAGCTCACCACCGGGGGGCCGGTACACAGATACGCAGTATTTT.

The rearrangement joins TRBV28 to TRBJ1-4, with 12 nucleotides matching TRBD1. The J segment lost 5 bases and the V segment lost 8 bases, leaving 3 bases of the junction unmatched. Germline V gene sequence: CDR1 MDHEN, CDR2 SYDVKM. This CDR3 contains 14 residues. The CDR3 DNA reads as TGTGCCAGCGGGACAGGGGGCGTGAATGAAAAACTGTTTTTT. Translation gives CASGTGGVNEKLFF.

CDR3 in DNA: TGTGCCAGTAGTATGCAAGGGTTCACTGAAGCTTTCTTT. Translation gives CASSMQGFTEAFF. The chain uses TRBV19 and TRBJ1-1, with unresolved D. V dropped 3 bases and J dropped 4 bases, with 9 bases sitting between them. Germline values: CDR1 LNHDA, CDR2 SQIVND (reference sequence). CDR3 length: 13 residues. Full variable domain (outside the CDR3, taken from reference TRBV19 and TRBJ1-1): DGGITQSPKYLFRKEGQNVTLSCEQNLNHDAMYWYRQDPGQGLRLIYYSQIVNDFQKGDIAEGYSVSREKKESFPLTVTSAQKNPTAFYLCASSMQGFTEAFFGQGTRLTVV.

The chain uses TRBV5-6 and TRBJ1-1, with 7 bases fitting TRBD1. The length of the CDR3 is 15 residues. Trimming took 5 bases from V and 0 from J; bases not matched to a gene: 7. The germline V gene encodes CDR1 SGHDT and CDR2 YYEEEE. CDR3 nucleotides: TGTGCCAGCAGTCCCCTGACAGGGATGAACACTGAAGCTTTCTTT. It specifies CASSPLTGMNTEAFF. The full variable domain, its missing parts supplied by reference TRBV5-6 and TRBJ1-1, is DAGVTQSPTHLIKTRGQQVTLRCSPKSGHDTVSWYQQALGQGPQFIFQYYEEEERQRGNFPDRFSGHQFPNYSSELNVNALLLGDSALYLCASSPLTGMNTEAFFGQGTRLTVV.

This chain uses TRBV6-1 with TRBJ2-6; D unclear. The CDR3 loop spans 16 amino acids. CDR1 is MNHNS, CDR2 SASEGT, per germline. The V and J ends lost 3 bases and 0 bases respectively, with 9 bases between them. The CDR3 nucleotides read TGTGCCAGCAGTGACGGTCGGAACTCTGGGGCCAACGTCCTGACTTTC. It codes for CASSDGRNSGANVLTF.

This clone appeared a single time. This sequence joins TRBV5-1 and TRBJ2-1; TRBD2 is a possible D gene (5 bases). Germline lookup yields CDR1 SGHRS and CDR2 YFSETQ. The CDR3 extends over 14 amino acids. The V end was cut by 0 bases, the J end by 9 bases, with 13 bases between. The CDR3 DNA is TGCGCCAGCAGCTTGGATATTCCGGGGTCTGAGCAGTTCTTC. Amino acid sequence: CASSLDIPGSEQFF.

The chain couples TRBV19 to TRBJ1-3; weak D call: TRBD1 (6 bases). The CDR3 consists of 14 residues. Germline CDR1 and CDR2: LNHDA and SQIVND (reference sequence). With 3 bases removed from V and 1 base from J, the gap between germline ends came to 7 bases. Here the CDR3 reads CASSMGASGNTIYF. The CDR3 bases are TGTGCCAGTAGTATGGGGGCGTCTGGAAACACCATATATTTT.

The CDR3 region is CASSHGVGTGAEKLFF. CDR3 in DNA: TGCGCCAGCAGCCATGGGGTGGGGACAGGGGCCGAAAAACTGTTTTTT. This chain joins TRBV4-1 and TRBJ1-4; 10 bases map to TRBD1. The CDR3 totals 16 residues. The ends lost 3 bases at V and 8 bases at J; junction bases unmatched: 9. Per the germline V gene, CDR1 is MGHRA and CDR2 is YSYEKL.

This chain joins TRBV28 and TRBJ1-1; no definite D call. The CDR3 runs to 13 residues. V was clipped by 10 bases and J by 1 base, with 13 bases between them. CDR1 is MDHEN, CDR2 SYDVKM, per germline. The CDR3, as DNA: TGTGCCACCCTAGGTGATCCGAACACTGAAGCTTTCTTT. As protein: CATLGDPNTEAFF.

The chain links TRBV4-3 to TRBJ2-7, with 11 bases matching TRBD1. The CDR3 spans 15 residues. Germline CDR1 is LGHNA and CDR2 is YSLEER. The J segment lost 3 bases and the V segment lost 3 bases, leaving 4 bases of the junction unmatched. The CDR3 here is CASSQVDRGLYEQYF. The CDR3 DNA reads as TGCGCCAGCAGCCAGGTGGACAGGGGGCTCTACGAGCAGTACTTC.

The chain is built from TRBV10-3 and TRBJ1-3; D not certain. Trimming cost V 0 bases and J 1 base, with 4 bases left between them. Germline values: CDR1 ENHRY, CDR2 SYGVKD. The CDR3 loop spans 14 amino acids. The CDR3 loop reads CAISESRSGNTIYF. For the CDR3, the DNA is TGTGCCATCAGTGAGTCAAGGTCTGGAAACACCATATATTTT.

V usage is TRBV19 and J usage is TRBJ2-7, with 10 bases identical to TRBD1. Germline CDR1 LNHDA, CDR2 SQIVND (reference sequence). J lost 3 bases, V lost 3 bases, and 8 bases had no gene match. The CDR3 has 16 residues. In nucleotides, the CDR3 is TGTGCCAGTAGTATCCTCGTTGGGACAGGGGACTACGAGCAGTACTTC. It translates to CASSILVGTGDYEQYF. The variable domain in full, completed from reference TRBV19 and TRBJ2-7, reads DGGITQSPKYLFRKEGQNVTLSCEQNLNHDAMYWYRQDPGQGLRLIYYSQIVNDFQKGDIAEGYSVSREKKESFPLTVTSAQKNPTAFYLCASSILVGTGDYEQYFGPGTRLTVT.

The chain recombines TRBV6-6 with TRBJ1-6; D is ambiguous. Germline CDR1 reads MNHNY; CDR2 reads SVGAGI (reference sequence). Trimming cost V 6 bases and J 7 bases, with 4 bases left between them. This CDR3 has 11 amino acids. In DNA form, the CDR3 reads TGTGCCAGCAGGGAAAATTCACCCCTCCACTTT. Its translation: CASRENSPLHF.

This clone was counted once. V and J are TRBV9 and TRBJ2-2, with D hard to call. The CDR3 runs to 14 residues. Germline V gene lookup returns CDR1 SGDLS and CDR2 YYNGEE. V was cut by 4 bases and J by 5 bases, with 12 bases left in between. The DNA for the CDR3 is TGTGCCAGCAGCCCACGCCCGTTGACCGGGGAGCTGTTTTTT. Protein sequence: CASSPRPLTGELFF.

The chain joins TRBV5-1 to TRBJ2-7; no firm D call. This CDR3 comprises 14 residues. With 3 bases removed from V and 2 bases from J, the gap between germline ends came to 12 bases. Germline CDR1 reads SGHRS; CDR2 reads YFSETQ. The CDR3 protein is CASSSASATYEQYF. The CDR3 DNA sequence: TGCGCCAGCAGCTCCGCTTCCGCGACCTACGAGCAGTACTTC.

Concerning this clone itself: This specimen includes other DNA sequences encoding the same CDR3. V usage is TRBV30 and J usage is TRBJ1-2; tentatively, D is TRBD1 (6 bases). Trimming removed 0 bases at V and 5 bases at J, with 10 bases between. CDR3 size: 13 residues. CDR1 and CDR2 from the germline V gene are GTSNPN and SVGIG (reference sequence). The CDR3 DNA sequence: TGTGCCTGGAGTGTAGAGGGGGTGTATGGCTACACCTTC. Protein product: CAWSVEGVYGYTF.